Listed below are T cell receptor beta chains from one sample, sequenced in a study of blood T cell repertoires in COVID-19. Assay used: immunoSEQ multiplex PCR; TCRdb lists only in-frame clones, some missing. The data show approximately 170,000 clones, under 85% seen once. The sequenced sample was peripheral blood. The receptors stem from a man of 80 years or more with COVID-19, enrolled during active disease. Both conserved end residues are part of each CDR3. Each record gives: J gene, clone size, V gene, D gene, CDR3 protein, CDR3 DNA. A D gene is named only where the DNA matches it firmly. Not all rows give a size; the values are once, few, many and, for expanded clones, a class.

TRBJ2-3	.	TRBV5-4	.	CASSSSIRVTSTDTQYF	TGTGCCAGCAGCTCGTCCATCAGGGTTACTAGCACAGATACGCAGTATTTT
TRBJ2-3	.	TRBV5-1	.	CASSPPGNQGKPDTQYF	TGCGCCAGCAGCCCCCCAGGGAACCAGGGTAAGCCCGATACGCAGTATTTT
TRBJ1-2	.	TRBV9	TRBD1	CASRRGQGPNYGYTF	TGTGCCAGCAGACGAGGACAGGGGCCTAACTATGGCTACACCTTC
TRBJ2-7	.	TRBV18	TRBD1	CASSLRQGGEQYF	TGTGCCAGCTCCTTAAGACAGGGCGGCGAGCAGTACTTC
TRBJ1-1	.	TRBV4-1	.	CASSPGQNTEAFF	TGCGCCAGCAGCCCCGGACAGAACACTGAAGCTTTCTTT
TRBJ1-5	once	TRBV19	TRBD1	CASKTGRDRGDQPQHF	TGTGCCAGTAAAACGGGGAGGGACAGGGGTGATCAGCCCCAGCATTTT
TRBJ1-4	.	TRBV18	TRBD1	CASSQQGATNEKLFF	TGTGCCAGCTCACAGCAGGGGGCGACTAATGAAAAACTGTTTTTT
TRBJ1-4	.	TRBV18	TRBD1	CASSRGQGGNEKLFF	TGTGCCAGCTCAAGAGGACAGGGTGGTAATGAAAAACTGTTTTTT
TRBJ1-5	.	TRBV19	TRBD1	CASRTGPSPYQPQHF	TGTGCCAGTAGGACAGGGCCTAGCCCATATCAGCCCCAGCATTTT
TRBJ1-5	.	TRBV7-2	.	CASSLVRGLSNQPQHF	TGTGCCAGCAGCTTAGTAAGGGGCCTAAGCAATCAGCCCCAGCATTTT
TRBJ2-1	few	TRBV28	TRBD2	CASHRGGSSGEQFF	TGTGCCAGCCACCGGGGGGGCTCGTCTGGTGAGCAGTTCTTC
TRBJ2-5	.	TRBV6-5	.	CASSNRRGAQETQYF	TGTGCCAGCAGTAATAGGAGGGGAGCACAAGAGACCCAGTACTTC
TRBJ1-1	.	TRBV6-5	.	CASSLQGTSTEAFF	TGTGCCAGCAGTTTACAGGGTACGAGCACTGAAGCTTTCTTT
TRBJ2-1	.	TRBV29-1	.	CSVGSPRNEQFF	TGCAGCGTCGGGAGCCCACGCAATGAGCAGTTCTTC
TRBJ1-2	.	TRBV3-1/TRBV3-2	.	CASSQDSGGRGYTF	TGTGCCAGCAGCCAAGATTCCGGGGGACGTGGCTACACCTTC
TRBJ2-5	.	TRBV2	.	CASSAGQKETQYF	TGTGCCAGCAGTGCCGGACAGAAAGAGACCCAGTACTTC
TRBJ1-4	.	TRBV24-1	.	CATSDGRTNEKLFF	TGTGCCACCAGTGATGGCAGAACTAATGAAAAACTGTTTTTT
TRBJ1-3	.	TRBV19	TRBD1	CASTLQTGTGAGNTIYF	TGTGCCAGTACCCTTCAAACCGGGACAGGGGCTGGAAACACCATATATTTT
TRBJ1-1	few	TRBV4-2	TRBD1	CASSQGLAGQVNTEAFF	TGTGCCAGCAGCCAAGGGCTCGCCGGACAGGTGAACACTGAAGCTTTCTTT
TRBJ2-3	.	TRBV5-1	.	CASSYQGPGSTDTQYF	TGCGCCAGCAGCTACCAAGGGCCGGGGAGCACAGATACGCAGTATTTT
TRBJ1-5	.	TRBV9	.	CASSVGGQGNQPQHF	TGTGCCAGCAGCGTAGGTGGCCAGGGCAATCAGCCCCAGCATTTT
TRBJ2-3	.	TRBV5-1	.	CASSLVVRSGTDTQYF	TGCGCCAGCAGCTTGGTAGTGCGGTCTGGCACAGATACGCAGTATTTT
TRBJ1-4	.	TRBV9	.	CASSVSGFAFNEKLFF	TGTGCCAGCAGCGTATCGGGATTCGCCTTTAATGAAAAACTGTTTTTT
TRBJ2-2	.	TRBV6-6	.	CASSREPSSGPTGELFF	TGTGCCAGCAGTCGAGAGCCCTCAAGCGGACCTACCGGGGAGCTGTTTTTT
TRBJ2-1	.	TRBV2	.	CASTRRADSYNEQFF	TGTGCCAGCACCCGGAGAGCGGACTCCTACAATGAGCAGTTCTTC
TRBJ1-4	.	TRBV7-9	.	CASSLATTPGEKLFF	TGTGCCAGCAGCTTAGCAACCACCCCGGGGGAAAAACTGTTTTTT
TRBJ2-5	.	TRBV3-1/TRBV3-2	TRBD1	CASSIRTGAETQYF	TGTGCCAGCAGCATTCGGACAGGGGCAGAGACCCAGTACTTC
TRBJ1-1	.	TRBV3-1/TRBV3-2	TRBD1	CASSRRQGEAFF	TGTGCCAGCAGCCGGAGACAGGGTGAAGCTTTCTTT
TRBJ1-3	once	TRBV5-1	TRBD1	CASSWGTGHSGNTIYF	TGCGCCAGCAGCTGGGGGACAGGTCACTCTGGAAACACCATATATTTT
TRBJ2-1	.	TRBV9	.	CASTVRRERSYNEQFF	TGTGCCAGCACTGTCCGCAGGGAACGCTCCTACAATGAGCAGTTCTTC
TRBJ1-2	.	TRBV2	TRBD1	CASSPNRTGRNGYTF	TGTGCCAGCAGTCCTAACCGGACAGGGCGGAATGGCTACACCTTC
TRBJ1-4	.	TRBV6-5	.	CASSGGHANEKLFF	TGTGCCAGCTCGGGGGGGCATGCTAATGAAAAACTGTTTTTT
TRBJ1-2	.	TRBV7-2	.	CASSPHRDTGYTF	TGTGCCAGCAGCCCCCATCGGGACACTGGCTACACCTTC
TRBJ1-1	.	TRBV6-2/TRBV6-3	.	CASSWPQREGRNTEAFF	TGTGCCAGCAGTTGGCCCCAACGGGAGGGGCGGAACACTGAAGCTTTCTTT
TRBJ1-1	once	TRBV5-3	.	CARSSEQGVTEAFF	TGTGCCAGAAGCTCGGAACAGGGTGTCACTGAAGCTTTCTTT
TRBJ1-2	few	TRBV25-1	TRBD1	CASSFASGTGSLNYGYTF	TGTGCCAGCAGTTTCGCCTCCGGGACAGGGTCTTTAAACTATGGCTACACCTTC
TRBJ1-2	.	TRBV6-1	.	CASSELGAGYGYTF	TGTGCCAGCAGTGAACTGGGCGCAGGCTATGGCTACACCTTC
TRBJ1-3	.	TRBV28	.	CASSLGGHPSSGNTIYF	TGTGCCAGCAGCTTAGGGGGACACCCCAGCTCTGGAAACACCATATATTTT
TRBJ1-1	.	TRBV28	TRBD1	CASSRDRYTEAFF	TGTGCCAGCAGCCGGGACAGGTACACTGAAGCTTTCTTT
TRBJ1-1	few	TRBV11-3	.	CASSLDRLTEAFF	TGTGCCAGCAGCTTAGACCGTCTCACTGAAGCTTTCTTT
TRBJ2-2	.	TRBV5-4	TRBD1	CASSPGTVNTGELFF	TGTGCCAGCAGCCCCGGGACAGTGAACACCGGGGAGCTGTTTTTT
TRBJ1-2	.	TRBV6-5	TRBD1	CASSSGTGIYGYTF	TGTGCCAGCAGTTCCGGGACAGGAATCTATGGCTACACCTTC
TRBJ1-1	.	TRBV7-9	TRBD1	CASSPEDRGAFF	TGTGCCAGCAGCCCCGAAGACAGGGGGGCTTTCTTT